Listed here are 22 T cell receptor beta chains from one sample, sequenced in a study of PD-L1 blockade in urothelial cancer. The time point is: pretreatment peripheral blood. Here immunoSEQ multiplex PCR was the method, and the copy in TCRdb shows in-frame clones only, minus some. Counted here are under 70,000 clones, approximately 75% occurring once; the ten biggest clones make up 1.5% to 2%. The sample was PBMCs, taken around atezolizumab (anti-PD-L1) treatment. All receptors derive from a man aged 65 to 79 with urothelial cancer.

The V gene is TRBV19, the J gene TRBJ1-5; 8 bases align to TRBD1. Germline V gene data show CDR1 as LNHDA and CDR2 as SQIVND (reference sequence). Unmatched junction bases numbered 5, after V lost 5 bases and J lost 5 bases. The CDR3 runs 14 residues. The CDR3 DNA follows: TGTGCCAGTAGTCCGGGACAGGTACATCAGCCCCAGCATTTT. Amino acid sequence: CASSPGQVHQPQHF.

This chain uses TRBV27 with TRBJ2-1, with D possibly TRBD2 on 6 matching bases. Germline lookup yields CDR1 MNHEY and CDR2 SMNVEV (reference sequence). Trimming removed 7 bases from V and 2 bases from J, with 15 bases in between. This CDR3 is built from 15 residues. The CDR3 sequence: CASKPGAATYNEQFF. The CDR3 DNA reads as TGTGCCAGCAAACCGGGAGCGGCAACCTACAATGAGCAGTTCTTC.

J is TRBJ2-1 and V is TRBV10-2; 9 nucleotides align to TRBD2. The ends lost 7 bases at V and 5 bases at J; junction bases unmatched: 9. Germline lookup yields CDR1 WSHSY and CDR2 SAAADI. This CDR3 region has 15 residues. The CDR3 coding sequence is TGCGCCAGCACTTTACTAGCGGGTACCAACAATGAGCAGTTCTTC. Amino acid sequence: CASTLLAGTNNEQFF.

The V and J genes are TRBV7-2 and TRBJ1-3; D is perhaps TRBD1 (5 bases). The V end lost 3 bases, the J end lost 3 bases, and 12 bases lay between the germline ends. CDR3 length equals 15 residues. Germline V gives CDR1 SGHTA, CDR2 FQGNSA. The DNA for the CDR3 is TGTGCCAGCAGCTTTCGCGGGGCTGGTGGAAACACCATATATTTT. Amino acids: CASSFRGAGGNTIYF.

The chain combines TRBV27 with TRBJ1-2; 8 bases map to TRBD1. J was trimmed by 7 bases and V by 4 bases; bases with no gene match: 5. Germline values: CDR1 MNHEY, CDR2 SMNVEV (reference sequence). The CDR3 consists of 13 residues. DNA for the CDR3: TGTGCCAGCAGTTCTCCTACAGGGGGTGGCTACACCTTC. It specifies CASSSPTGGGYTF.

This rearrangement joins TRBV28 to TRBJ2-4; 13 nucleotides agree with TRBD2. V lost 5 bases, J lost 4 bases, and 5 bases stayed unmatched. The CDR3 spans 16 residues. The germline V gene has CDR1 MDHEN and CDR2 SYDVKM. The CDR3 DNA is TGTGCCAGCAGTAGGGGACTAGCGGGACCAAAAAACATTCAGTACTTC. It is translated as CASSRGLAGPKNIQYF. The full variable domain, completed using reference TRBV28 and TRBJ2-4, is DVKVTQSSRYLVKRTGEKVFLECVQDMDHENMFWYRQDPGLGLRLIYFSYDVKMKEKGDIPEGYSVSREKKERFSLILESASTNQTSMYLCASSRGLAGPKNIQYFGAGTRLSVL.

The chain joins TRBV9 to TRBJ2-7; possibly TRBD2 for D (7 bases). The CDR3 runs to 14 residues. Germline CDR1 and CDR2: SGDLS and YYNGEE. Trimming left V 7 bases short and J 2 bases short, with 16 bases between. The CDR3 DNA sequence: TGTGCCAGCGGGGGGGCTAACCCAACCTACGAGCAGTACTTC. Translated: CASGGANPTYEQYF.

The chain recombines TRBV7-2 with TRBJ2-3; D not certain. Germline CDR1 reads SGHTA; CDR2 reads FQGNSA. Trimming took off 4 bases at V and 3 bases at J, with 8 bases between the two ends. This CDR3 contains 13 residues. This chain's CDR3 is CASSSPSTDTQYF. The CDR3 DNA follows: TGTGCCAGCAGCTCCCCCAGTACAGATACGCAGTATTTT.

This sequence joins TRBV5-6 and TRBJ1-1; the D gene is possibly TRBD1 (5 bases). The CDR3 loop spans 12 amino acids. CDR1 SGHDT and CDR2 YYEEEE come from the germline V gene. V was trimmed by 9 bases and J by 5 bases, leaving 14 bases between them. Here the CDR3 DNA reads TGTGCCACCTCCTGGGGGGATACTGAAGCTTTCTTT. This sequence encodes CATSWGDTEAFF.

The V gene is TRBV2, the J gene TRBJ2-4; 7 bases align to TRBD2. The junction had 6 bases not matched to a gene; V was cut back by 5 bases and J by 2 bases. Germline values: CDR1 SNHLY, CDR2 FYNNEI. The CDR3 has 15 residues. The CDR3, as DNA: TGTGCCAGCAGTTGGGGGGGAGGAACCAAAAACATTCAGTACTTC. Translated: CASSWGGGTKNIQYF.

V and J are TRBV11-3 and TRBJ2-7, with 11 bases lining up with TRBD2. V lost 4 bases and J lost 4; bases outside the gene matches: 9. Per the germline V gene, CDR1 is SGHNT and CDR2 is YENEEA. The CDR3 runs 16 residues. CDR3 sequence (DNA): TGTGCCAGCAGCTCCCTGGGACTAGCGGCGATTTACGAGCAGTACTTC. Translated, it gives CASSSLGLAAIYEQYF.

CDR3 sequence reads: CASSLGTATEAFF. The DNA of the CDR3 is TGTGCCAGCAGCTTGGGGACAGCCACTGAAGCTTTCTTT. The chain couples TRBV5-4 to TRBJ1-1; TRBD1 is a possible D gene (6 bases). V lost 0 bases and J lost 4, with 7 bases in between. This CDR3 has 13 amino acids. Germline V gene data show CDR1 as SGHNT and CDR2 as YYREEE (reference sequence). The full variable domain, in which reference TRBV5-4 and TRBJ1-1 provide the parts outside the CDR3, is ETGVTQSPTHLIKTRGQQVTLRCSSQSGHNTVSWYQQALGQGPQFIFQYYREEENGRGNFPPRFSGLQFPNYSSELNVNALELDDSALYLCASSLGTATEAFFGQGTRLTVV.

V usage is TRBV7-3 and J usage is TRBJ2-1, with 14 bases matching TRBD2. The germline V gene encodes CDR1 SGHTA and CDR2 FQGTGA. J lost 10 bases, V lost 4 bases, and 3 bases had no gene match. The CDR3 length is 14 residues. Here the CDR3 reads CASSSGLAGGEQFF. CDR3 bases: TGTGCCAGCAGCTCCGGACTAGCGGGAGGCGAGCAGTTCTTC.

The J gene is TRBJ2-3, the V gene TRBV19, with D perhaps matching TRBD1 (6 bases). The CDR3 runs 14 residues. Trimming took 2 bases from V and 6 from J, leaving 12 bases between them. The germline gives CDR1 LNHDA, CDR2 SQIVND (reference sequence). The DNA for the CDR3 is TGTGCCAGTAGTATAACAGGGCTAATGGATACGCAGTATTTT. It specifies CASSITGLMDTQYF. Complete variable domain (other parts from reference TRBV19 and TRBJ2-3): DGGITQSPKYLFRKEGQNVTLSCEQNLNHDAMYWYRQDPGQGLRLIYYSQIVNDFQKGDIAEGYSVSREKKESFPLTVTSAQKNPTAFYLCASSITGLMDTQYFGPGTRLTVL.

This clone came up a few times. This rearrangement joins TRBV18 to TRBJ1-1, with D perhaps matching TRBD1 (6 bases). The CDR3 spans 14 residues. The germline CDR1 and CDR2 sequences are KGHSH and LQKENI. V was clipped by 4 bases and J by 0 bases, with 9 bases between them. CDR3: CASSREGVNTEAFF. CDR3 DNA sequence: TGTGCCAGCTCACGAGAGGGGGTGAACACTGAAGCTTTCTTT.

This clone appeared many times. J is TRBJ1-2 and V is TRBV6-1; 8 bases are a match to TRBD1. With 3 bases clipped from V and 2 bases from J, the junction kept 8 bases outside the gene matches. This CDR3 contains 16 residues. CDR1 and CDR2 from the germline V gene are MNHNS and SASEGT. Here the CDR3 reads CASSDLGTGENYGYTF. CDR3 sequence (DNA): TGTGCCAGCAGTGACCTGGGGACAGGAGAAAACTATGGCTACACCTTC.

This rearrangement joins TRBV6-6 to TRBJ2-1, with 8 bases aligning to TRBD1. CDR3 length: 15 amino acids. V trimming: 5 bases; J trimming: 0 bases; junction bases outside the gene matches: 3. Germline V gene data show CDR1 as MNHNY and CDR2 as SVGAGI (reference sequence). In DNA, the CDR3 is TGTGCCAGCAGTCCCGGGACAGGCTCCTACAATGAGCAGTTCTTC. It is translated as CASSPGTGSYNEQFF.

This chain joins TRBV7-2 and TRBJ1-5; no clear D. Germline CDR1 and CDR2: SGHTA and FQGNSA. The CDR3 is 15 amino acids. Trimming took 1 base from V and 2 from J, leaving 9 bases between them. The DNA of the CDR3 is TGTGCCAGCAGCTTAGGTCCAGAAGGCAATCAGCCCCAGCATTTT. Its translation is CASSLGPEGNQPQHF.

The chain joins TRBV11-2 to TRBJ2-2; 9 bases are shared with TRBD2. The CDR3 loop spans 19 amino acids. Germline V gene sequence: CDR1 SGHAT, CDR2 FQNNGV. Trimming took 3 bases from V and 7 from J; bases not matched to a gene: 18. Here the CDR3 DNA reads TGTGCCAGCAGCTTTTTTCGGACGCTTGCTAGCGGGAAGAGCGGGGAGCTGTTTTTT. It encodes CASSFFRTLASGKSGELFF.

The chain recombines TRBV6-5 with TRBJ1-2; D not certain. V was cut by 4 bases and J by 5 bases, with 11 bases left in between. Germline lookup yields CDR1 MNHEY and CDR2 SVGAGI. The CDR3 spans 13 residues. In nucleotides, the CDR3 is TGTGCCAGCAGTTCTCCTCCTTCGTATGGCTACACCTTC. Its protein product is CASSSPPSYGYTF.

V and J are TRBV5-1 and TRBJ2-1; maybe TRBD1 (6 bases). V lost 1 base, J lost 9 bases, and 14 bases lay in between. The CDR3 is 14 amino acids. The germline V gene has CDR1 SGHRS and CDR2 YFSETQ. The CDR3 region is CASSLSTDRTEQFF. CDR3 DNA sequence: TGCGCCAGCAGCTTGTCCACGGACAGAACTGAGCAGTTCTTC.

The V and J genes are TRBV7-8 and TRBJ1-4, with D tentatively TRBD1 (5 bases). The V and J ends lost 6 bases and 0 bases respectively, with 17 bases between them. The V gene's germline CDR1 is SGHVS and CDR2 FQNEAQ. There are 17 residues in the CDR3. CDR3 nucleotide sequence: TGTGCCAGCAGGCTAAACCGACAGACAACAACTAATGAAAAACTGTTTTTT. Amino acid sequence: CASRLNRQTTTNEKLFF.